This paragraph covers one T cell receptor (beta chain) sequence. The sample is drawn from a study of T-cell reconstitution after alpha-beta-depleted transplantation in children. V was cut by 4 bases and J by 7 bases, with 8 bases left in between. The CDR3 spans 12 residues. During its preparation, the TCRbeta library received unique molecular identifiers. TCRdb passed the PCR reads through MiXCR, listing each CDR3 protein once. The table shows a few hundred thousand distinct CDR3 sequences, with about 16% occurring only once. The input for sequencing was PBMCs from the stem cell graft donor, taken from the stem cell graft. This receptor was taken from a human donor who donated a stem cell graft to a child with acute lymphoblastic leukemia. The rearrangement links TRBV12-3 or TRBV12-4 to TRBJ2-1; D is possibly TRBD1 (6 bases). The CDR3 loop reads CASSWGPNEQFF. The DNA of the CDR3 is TGTGCCAGCAGTTGGGGGCCTAATGAGCAGTTCTTC.